A selection of T cell receptor beta chains follows, all from one sample in a study of blood T cell repertoires in COVID-19. Sequencing was performed with immunoSEQ multiplex PCR; in TCRdb, only in-frame clones are kept and a portion is missing. The profile shows more than 200,000 clones, around 90% of them singletons. The sample was peripheral blood. Receptor source: a woman aged 55-69 years with COVID-19, enrolled during active disease. Each CDR3 is given with its conserved first and last residue. Each record gives: clone size, V gene, CDR3 protein. Clone size appears in some rows only: once, few, many, or a class for an expanded clone.

>NA|TRBV6-1
CASSKANRGSHYGYTF
>NA|TRBV3-1/TRBV3-2
CASSQDDSPKARYEQYF
>NA|TRBV4-2
CASSQRGQGYNQPQHF
>NA|TRBV5-1
CASSLVQGDYEQYF
>NA|TRBV28
CASSLPDRLNTEAFF
>NA|TRBV9
CASSVATSGNVEQFF
>NA|TRBV7-3
CASSLGTSAYNEQFF
>NA|TRBV19
CASSGQINQPQHF
>NA|TRBV6-7
CASTPGTRTDTQYF
>NA|TRBV30
CAWTPGRSTEAFF
>NA|TRBV10-2
CASSESSPVSSGRAEQFF
>NA|TRBV18
CASSPLTPQDSYEQYF
>NA|TRBV6-2/TRBV6-3
CASSYSPGTVYGYTF
>NA|TRBV19
CASSRQGSYNEQFF
>NA|TRBV5-1
CASSSRQGPNYGYTF
>NA|TRBV30
CAWIGQGVWTEAFF
>NA|TRBV11-2
CASSWRASGRVDNEQFF
>NA|TRBV15
CATSRGRVAGGQETQYF
>once|TRBV28
CASSLLRGGSPLHF
>NA|TRBV6-6
CASSYSGTGTNTEAFF
>NA|TRBV10-3
CAITKGAGGGSEQFF